A selection of T cell receptor beta chains follows, all from one sample in a study of T cells in Graves' hyperthyroidism and ophthalmopathy. From the multiplex PCR reads, TCRdb called clonotypes with MiXCR, one entry per CDR3 protein. The table has about 560,000 distinct CDR3 sequences, approximately 15% seen once; the top ten hold 14%. Sequencing input: blood. Source of these receptors: a woman aged 40-49 years with Graves' hyperthyroidism. Both conserved end residues are part of each CDR3. D genes are given only for firm matches. Expanded clones get a size class; other rows say once, few or many, or leave the size out.

V	J	size	D	DNA	CDR3
TRBV18	TRBJ2-7	many	TRBD2	TGTGCCAGCTCACCCCTCGGCGGGAGGGCTTCGTGGGAGCAGTACTTC	CASSPLGGRASWEQYF
TRBV20-1	TRBJ1-2	.	TRBD1	TGCAGTGCTTTGGACAGGGTGATCCATGGCTACACCTTC	CSALDRVIHGYTF
TRBV28	TRBJ2-7	many	TRBD2	TGTGCCAGCAGTTTAGATCTAGCGGGAGGGCAGTACGAGCAGTACTTC	CASSLDLAGGQYEQYF
TRBV28	TRBJ1-1	many	.	TGTGCCAGCAGTTTTACTATGGGTACTGAAGCTTTCTTT	CASSFTMGTEAFF
TRBV18	TRBJ1-5	many	.	TGTGCCAGCCATACAGGGCTCGGCAATCAGCCCCAGCATTTT	CASHTGLGNQPQHF
TRBV28	TRBJ2-7	few	TRBD1	TGTGCCAGCAGCTTACAACAGGGGGCTTCCTACGAGCAGTACTTC	CASSLQQGASYEQYF
TRBV5-5	TRBJ2-5	many	TRBD2	TGTGCCAGCAGCTTGGCCGAACTAGCGGGAGGAGAGACCCAGTACTTC	CASSLAELAGGETQYF
TRBV15	TRBJ2-1	many	.	TGTGCCACCGCCCTAGAGCTAGCGACATACAATGAGCAGTTCTTC	CATALELATYNEQFF
TRBV5-1	TRBJ1-1	many	.	TGCGCCAGCAGCTTTGTAGGGGGAAACACTGAAGCTTTCTTT	CASSFVGGNTEAFF
TRBV28	TRBJ2-3	many	.	TGTGCCAGCAGTTTATACGGGGCGGGATCAGACACAGATACGCAGTATTTT	CASSLYGAGSDTDTQYF
TRBV5-1	TRBJ1-2	few	TRBD1	TGCGCCAGCAGCCCTTCGACAGGGAAAAGCTATGGCTACACCTTC	CASSPSTGKSYGYTF
TRBV6-1	TRBJ1-1	many	TRBD1	TGTGCCAGCAGTGAAAGGGGGCATGGAGTCACTGAAGCTTTCTTT	CASSERGHGVTEAFF
TRBV10-3	TRBJ2-7	many	TRBD1	TGTGCCATCAGGGGGGACAGCTCCTACGAGCAGTACTTC	CAIRGDSSYEQYF
TRBV27	TRBJ2-7	.	.	TGTGCCAGCAGTAGCGGATGGGCGGACGAGCAGTACTTC	CASSSGWADEQYF
TRBV2	TRBJ2-1	few	.	TGTGCCAGCAGAGGACCAGCCGAGTCGTTCTTC	CASRGPAESFF
TRBV3-1	TRBJ1-1	many	.	TGTGCCAGCAGCCAAATGGCCATGAACACTGAAGCTTTCTTT	CASSQMAMNTEAFF
TRBV13	TRBJ1-1	few	.	TGTGCCAGCAGCGTCTACCGGGACACTGAAGCTTTCTTT	CASSVYRDTEAFF
TRBV7-2	TRBJ2-1	.	TRBD1	TGTGCCAGCAGCATCAGACAGGGGAGAGCGTTAGCATCCTACAATGAGCAGTTCTTC	CASSIRQGRALASYNEQFF
TRBV20-1	TRBJ2-2	.	.	TGCAGTGCGAACCAGGAGAACACCGGGGAGCTGTTTTTT	CSANQENTGELFF
TRBV30	TRBJ1-4	many	.	TGTGCCTGGAGTTCGACAGGTCGTGCAACTAATGAAAAACTGTTTTTT	CAWSSTGRATNEKLFF
TRBV12-3/TRBV12-4	TRBJ1-6	many	.	TGTGCCAGCAGTGCAGGTGTAGTAAATTCACCCCTCCACTTT	CASSAGVVNSPLHF
TRBV3-1	TRBJ2-7	many	TRBD2	TGTGCCAGCAGCCAAGGGGGTAGCGGGAGGGCTAGGGGCGAGCAGTACTTC	CASSQGGSGRARGEQYF
TRBV9	TRBJ2-7	.	.	TGTGCCAGCAGCCCTAGGGGGGATAGGTACGAGCAGTACTTC	CASSPRGDRYEQYF
TRBV28	TRBJ2-7	few	.	TGTGCCAGCAGTTTATATAGGGCGGACCGGTTTGGGAACGAGCAGTACTTC	CASSLYRADRFGNEQYF
TRBV20-1	TRBJ2-7	.	TRBD2	TGCAGTGCTCCCGGGACTAGCGACTTCTACGAGCAGTACTTC	CSAPGTSDFYEQYF
TRBV7-2	TRBJ2-3	many	.	TGTGCCAGCAGCTCGCCCCTCGCAGATACGCAGTATTTT	CASSSPLADTQYF
TRBV28	TRBJ2-3	.	.	TGTGCCAGCAGTTTACCCGCTCCGGTAGCAGCTAGCACAGATACGCAGTATTTT	CASSLPAPVAASTDTQYF
TRBV15	TRBJ1-1	few	.	TGTGCCACCAGCAGAGATCTGAAGAACACTGAAGCTTTCTTT	CATSRDLKNTEAFF
TRBV2	TRBJ2-1	many	.	TGTGCCAGCAGCCCCCCGGGGGACTACAATGAGCAGTTCTTC	CASSPPGDYNEQFF
TRBV14	TRBJ2-3	.	.	TGTGCCAGCAGCCAAGAAAGATGGGACACCTCAGATACGCAGTATTTT	CASSQERWDTSDTQYF
TRBV28	TRBJ2-2	few	.	TGTGCCAGCGGACTTTCCAACACCGGGGAGCTGTTTTTT	CASGLSNTGELFF
TRBV7-9	TRBJ2-5	few	.	TGTGCCAGCAGCTCCTCAAGGGTCGAAAGAACCCAAGAGACCCAGTACTTC	CASSSSRVERTQETQYF
TRBV5-5	TRBJ1-1	many	.	TGTGCCAGCAGCTTGGCCGGGGACCCCGAAGCTTTCTTT	CASSLAGDPEAFF
TRBV27	TRBJ1-6	many	.	TGTGCCAGCAGTTTTTGGGGTAATTCACCCCTCCACTTT	CASSFWGNSPLHF
TRBV29-1	TRBJ1-5	.	.	TGCAGCGTTGGCTGGTTGGACGGTGAGCCCCAGCATTTT	CSVGWLDGEPQHF
TRBV7-2	TRBJ2-1	many	.	TGTGCCAGCAGCTTAGGGTTCGTGGCTAGCGAGCAGTTCTTC	CASSLGFVASEQFF
TRBV7-9	TRBJ2-7	many	.	TGTGCCAGCAGCTTACTACGGGGTGGAGAACACTACGAGCAGTACTTC	CASSLLRGGEHYEQYF
TRBV2	TRBJ2-7	many	TRBD1	TGTGCCAGCACCCTCGGGTCGACAGGGTCCTACGAGCAGTACTTC	CASTLGSTGSYEQYF
TRBV28	TRBJ2-7	many	.	TGTGCCAGCAGTATGGCGACAGGCCCCTACGAGCAGTACTTC	CASSMATGPYEQYF
TRBV18	TRBJ2-3	many	.	TGTGCCAGCTCACCACCTAGGGTCCCAGATACGCAGTATTTT	CASSPPRVPDTQYF
TRBV6-5	TRBJ2-1	.	TRBD1	TGTGCCAGCAGTTACACAGGGGAATACAATGAGCAGTTCTTC	CASSYTGEYNEQFF
TRBV13	TRBJ1-2	few	.	TGTGCCAGCACCATAGGCCTAGTTGAACTTGGAGGCTACACCTTC	CASTIGLVELGGYTF
TRBV20-1	TRBJ2-7	many	TRBD2	TGCAGTGCTGGCGGGAGGCACACCTACGAGCAGTACTTC	CSAGGRHTYEQYF
TRBV5-1	TRBJ2-3	many	TRBD1	TGCGCCACCAACAGGGGGTCCCGACTCCCCACAGATACGCAGTATTTT	CATNRGSRLPTDTQYF
TRBV18	TRBJ2-3	many	.	TGTGCCAGCTCACCAGGAAAGGCTTCAGATACGCAGTATTTT	CASSPGKASDTQYF
TRBV20-1	TRBJ2-1	many	TRBD2	TGCAGTGCCCGAGGCATTGGCCTAGCGGCCTACAATGAGCAGTTCTTC	CSARGIGLAAYNEQFF